These 4 T cell receptor beta chains share one sample of origin, sequenced in a study of response to subunit inactivated influenza vaccine. TCRdb reanalysed the RT-PCR reads using MiXCR and keeps one entry per CDR3 protein. The repertoire has some 150,000 distinct CDR3 sequences, over 9.5% of them found once; the top ten carry approximately 30%. The same sample was also used in a study of T cells expressing NK-cell markers. According to that study: Researchers built TCR beta cDNA using 5'RACE template switching with UMIs.

The sequenced sample was CD8+ T cells sorted from PBMCs, obtained 11 to 12 days after vaccination. These receptors were obtained from a man in his fifties or sixties who received an inactivated influenza vaccine.

This clonotype has at least ten counts. The rearrangement uses TRBV24-1 and TRBJ2-3, with D possibly TRBD2 on 5 matching bases. CDR1 and CDR2 from the germline V gene are KGHDR and SFDVKD. Trimming cost V 4 bases and J 2 bases, with 9 bases left between them. The CDR3 length is 14 residues. CDR3 region: CATSEGDYTDTQYF. The DNA of the CDR3 is TGTGCCACCAGTGAGGGAGACTACACAGATACGCAGTATTTT.

The table lists this clonotype with a few counts. The chain carries TRBV20-1 and TRBJ2-1; no clear D. Germline values: CDR1 DFQATT, CDR2 SNEGSKA (reference sequence). The V end lost 4 bases, the J end lost 9 bases, and 16 bases lay between the germline ends. The length of the CDR3 is 13 residues. The CDR3 DNA reads as TGCAGTGCTAAATACCGGCGTTCGGGTGAGCAGTTCTTC. Translating gives CSAKYRRSGEQFF.

The sample holds a few counts of this clonotype. V and J are TRBV11-2 and TRBJ2-7, with D unresolved. The CDR3 extends over 14 amino acids. Germline CDR1 SGHAT, CDR2 FQNNGV. Trimming pared 3 bases from V and 2 bases from J, leaving 11 bases between. The CDR3 bases are TGTGCCAGCAGCTTGGGCGGAACACCCTACGAGCAGTACTTC. As protein: CASSLGGTPYEQYF.

This clonotype was detected only a few times. V usage is TRBV5-1 and J usage is TRBJ2-7, with 9 bases matching TRBD1. Germline loops: CDR1 SGHRS, CDR2 YFSETQ. V shed 4 bases and J 3 bases; nucleotides not matched to a gene: 14. The CDR3 loop spans 17 amino acids. The CDR3 DNA sequence: TGCGCCAGCAGCCCAAAAACACCGGGACAGGGTTACTACGAGCAGTACTTC. Its protein is CASSPKTPGQGYYEQYF.